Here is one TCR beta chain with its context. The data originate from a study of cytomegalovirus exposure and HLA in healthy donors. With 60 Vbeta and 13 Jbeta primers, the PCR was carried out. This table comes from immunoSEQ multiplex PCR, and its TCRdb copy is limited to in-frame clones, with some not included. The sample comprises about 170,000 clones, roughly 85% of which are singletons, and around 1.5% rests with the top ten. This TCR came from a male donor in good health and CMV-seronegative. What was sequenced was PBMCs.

For the CDR3, the DNA is TGTGCCATCAGTTCACTAGCGGGGGGCACCGGGGAGCTGTTTTTT. Translation: CAISSLAGGTGELFF. The chain combines TRBV10-3 with TRBJ2-2; TRBD2 agrees at 12 bases. The CDR3 has 15 amino acids. V was pared by 5 bases and J by 4 bases, with 2 bases of the junction left unmatched. Per the germline V gene, CDR1 is ENHRY and CDR2 is SYGVKD.